The rows below give T cell receptor beta chains drawn from one sample of a study of T cell changes during pregnancy in multiple sclerosis. The method was immunoSEQ multiplex PCR; TCRdb's version includes in-frame clones alone and lacks a portion of them. The table shows fewer than 30,000 clones, with 89% occurring only once. The sequencing used CD8+ T cells from peripheral blood mononuclear cells, collected in the second trimester of pregnancy. These receptors were collected from a female donor with multiple sclerosis, enrolled in a pregnancy study. Both conserved end residues are part of each CDR3. The D gene is left open where the match is weak. Not every row has a clone size; where given, it reads once, few, many or a size class.

CDR3: CASSEPFSQPTDTQYF
DNA: TGTGCCAGCAGCGAGCCCTTCTCGCAACCCACAGATACGCAGTATTTT
size: NA
length: 16
D: NA
V: TRBV9
J: TRBJ2-3

CDR3: CASSGQGDEQFF
DNA: TGTGCCAGCAGTGGACAGGGGGATGAGCAGTTCTTC
size: NA
length: 12
D: TRBD1
V: TRBV9
J: TRBJ2-1

CDR3: CASSQARTGVYLRNQPQHF
DNA: TGCGCCAGCAGCCAAGCAAGGACAGGGGTTTACCTTAGGAATCAGCCCCAGCATTTT
size: NA
length: 19
D: TRBD1
V: TRBV4-1
J: TRBJ1-5

CDR3: CASSYGLAGYTGELFF
DNA: TGTGCCAGCAGCTACGGACTAGCGGGATACACCGGGGAGCTGTTTTTT
size: NA
length: 16
D: TRBD2
V: TRBV5-4
J: TRBJ2-2

CDR3: CASSPRTGNYEQYF
DNA: TGTGCCAGCAGCCCACGGACAGGAAACTACGAGCAGTACTTC
size: NA
length: 14
D: TRBD1
V: TRBV5-5
J: TRBJ2-7

CDR3: CASIDLGQIYGYTF
DNA: TGTGCCAGCATCGATTTGGGACAGATCTATGGCTACACCTTC
size: NA
length: 14
D: TRBD1
V: TRBV6-1
J: TRBJ1-2

CDR3: CASSPGTATDTQYF
DNA: TGTGCCAGCAGCCCAGGGACAGCCACAGATACGCAGTATTTT
size: NA
length: 14
D: TRBD1
V: TRBV11-3
J: TRBJ2-3

CDR3: CASSADNSYNEQFF
DNA: TGTGCCAGCAGCGCAGACAACTCCTACAATGAGCAGTTCTTC
size: NA
length: 14
D: NA
V: TRBV6-4
J: TRBJ2-1

CDR3: CASSPRGGSYEQYF
DNA: TGTGCCAGTAGTCCGCGGGGGGGCTCCTACGAGCAGTACTTC
size: NA
length: 14
D: TRBD2
V: TRBV19
J: TRBJ2-7

CDR3: CASSAPLAEETQYF
DNA: TGTGCCAGCAGCGCGCCTCTAGCGGAAGAGACCCAGTACTTC
size: once
length: 14
D: TRBD2
V: TRBV7-9
J: TRBJ2-5

CDR3: CASSIVMRGFNNEQFF
DNA: TGTGCCAGTAGTATAGTGATGCGGGGATTCAACAATGAGCAGTTCTTC
size: once
length: 16
D: NA
V: TRBV19
J: TRBJ2-1

CDR3: CASKTAPGLAVDEQYF
DNA: TGTGCCAGCAAGACTGCCCCGGGACTAGCGGTAGACGAGCAGTACTTC
size: NA
length: 16
D: TRBD2
V: TRBV2
J: TRBJ2-7

CDR3: CASSLVPGQALGEQYF
DNA: TGTGCCAGCAGCTTGGTCCCGGGACAGGCTCTAGGGGAGCAGTACTTC
size: NA
length: 16
D: TRBD1
V: TRBV5-6
J: TRBJ2-7

CDR3: CASSRLGGAYNEQFF
DNA: TGTGCTAGCAGCCGCTTGGGCGGGGCTTACAATGAGCAGTTCTTC
size: once
length: 15
D: NA
V: TRBV7-7
J: TRBJ2-1

CDR3: CASSFSPAGEQYF
DNA: TGTGCCAGCAGCTTCTCACCCGCGGGGGAGCAGTACTTC
size: NA
length: 13
D: NA
V: TRBV5-6
J: TRBJ2-7

CDR3: CASSIRSTEKLFF
DNA: TGTGCCAGTAGTATTCGGTCAACTGAAAAACTGTTTTTT
size: few
length: 13
D: NA
V: TRBV19
J: TRBJ1-4

CDR3: CASSLLPASSYEQYF
DNA: TGTGCCAGCAGTCTACTACCCGCGAGCTCCTACGAGCAGTACTTC
size: NA
length: 15
D: NA
V: TRBV28
J: TRBJ2-7